A selection of T cell receptor beta chains follows, all from one sample in a study of cytomegalovirus exposure and HLA in healthy donors. Data came from immunoSEQ multiplex PCR; TCRdb stores just in-frame clones and leaves some out. The sample consists of some 170,000 clones, 80% of them appearing once. The sample was PBMCs. Every receptor here comes from a man younger than 35 in good health and CMV-seropositive. CDR3s include the opening cysteine and the closing phenylalanine or tryptophan. A D gene is named only where the DNA matches it firmly. Rows may omit the clone size; those that give it use once, few, many or a size class.

J gene: TRBJ2-7
V gene: TRBV6-5
clone size: few
D gene: TRBD1
CDR3 protein: CASIGQGYLKHEQYF
CDR3 DNA: TGTGCCAGCATCGGACAGGGGTACCTCAAACACGAGCAGTACTTC

J gene: TRBJ1-2
V gene: TRBV11-2
clone size: .
D gene: .
CDR3 protein: CASSFGDTSYGYTF
CDR3 DNA: TGTGCCAGCAGCTTCGGGGACACGTCCTATGGCTACACCTTC

J gene: TRBJ2-4
V gene: TRBV6-6
clone size: .
D gene: .
CDR3 protein: CASSYWTGGAKNIQYF
CDR3 DNA: TGTGCCAGCAGTTACTGGACCGGCGGGGCCAAAAACATTCAGTACTTC

J gene: TRBJ2-1
V gene: TRBV18
clone size: once
D gene: TRBD2
CDR3 protein: CASSPGTSNEQFF
CDR3 DNA: TGTGCCAGCTCACCCGGGACTAGCAATGAGCAGTTCTTC

J gene: TRBJ2-7
V gene: TRBV6-6
clone size: once
D gene: .
CDR3 protein: CASSYSASYEQYF
CDR3 DNA: TGTGCCAGCAGTTACTCGGCTTCCTACGAGCAGTACTTC

J gene: TRBJ1-5
V gene: TRBV2
clone size: .
D gene: .
CDR3 protein: CASSGFGADQPQHF
CDR3 DNA: TGTGCCAGCAGTGGCTTTGGGGCAGATCAGCCCCAGCATTTT

J gene: TRBJ2-2
V gene: TRBV7-2
clone size: .
D gene: TRBD2
CDR3 protein: CANSHHSGTNTGELFF
CDR3 DNA: TGTGCCAACTCCCACCATAGCGGGACGAACACCGGGGAGCTGTTTTTT

J gene: TRBJ2-1
V gene: TRBV9
clone size: .
D gene: TRBD2
CDR3 protein: CASSAGGPYNEQFF
CDR3 DNA: TGTGCCAGCAGCGCGGGGGGGCCCTACAATGAGCAGTTCTTC

J gene: TRBJ2-1
V gene: TRBV11-1
clone size: .
D gene: TRBD2
CDR3 protein: CASSFGLAGPNEQFF
CDR3 DNA: TGTGCCAGCAGCTTTGGACTAGCGGGACCAAATGAGCAGTTCTTC

J gene: TRBJ2-1
V gene: TRBV28
clone size: .
D gene: .
CDR3 protein: CASSPRGSGYNEQFF
CDR3 DNA: TGTGCCAGCAGCCCACGGGGTTCGGGCTACAATGAGCAGTTCTTC

J gene: TRBJ2-2
V gene: TRBV28
clone size: .
D gene: TRBD2
CDR3 protein: CASSLGTSIGTGELFF
CDR3 DNA: TGTGCCAGCAGTTTAGGGACTAGCATAGGCACCGGGGAGCTGTTTTTT

J gene: TRBJ2-7
V gene: TRBV4-3
clone size: .
D gene: TRBD1
CDR3 protein: CASSISQQGSEQYF
CDR3 DNA: TGCGCCAGCAGCATTTCCCAACAGGGGTCGGAGCAGTACTTC

J gene: TRBJ2-3
V gene: TRBV5-1
clone size: once
D gene: .
CDR3 protein: CASSILQYF
CDR3 DNA: TGCGCCAGCAGCATCCTGCAGTATTTT

J gene: TRBJ2-7
V gene: TRBV11-3
clone size: .
D gene: TRBD1
CDR3 protein: CASSQGQGAYEQYF
CDR3 DNA: TGTGCCAGCAGCCAAGGACAGGGAGCCTACGAGCAGTACTTC

J gene: TRBJ1-1
V gene: TRBV6-1
clone size: few
D gene: .
CDR3 protein: CASSGQENTEAFF
CDR3 DNA: TGTGCCAGCAGTGGGCAGGAGAACACTGAAGCTTTCTTT

J gene: TRBJ2-5
V gene: TRBV5-1
clone size: .
D gene: .
CDR3 protein: CASSFTGGVETQYF
CDR3 DNA: TGCGCCAGCAGCTTCACAGGGGGGGTGGAGACCCAGTACTTC

J gene: TRBJ2-7
V gene: TRBV11-1
clone size: .
D gene: .
CDR3 protein: CASSFSETGIYEQYF
CDR3 DNA: TGTGCCAGCAGCTTCAGCGAGACAGGAATCTACGAGCAGTACTTC

J gene: TRBJ1-2
V gene: TRBV6-5
clone size: .
D gene: TRBD1
CDR3 protein: CASTFHRGSDGYTF
CDR3 DNA: TGTGCCAGCACCTTTCACAGGGGATCGGATGGCTACACCTTC

J gene: TRBJ1-1
V gene: TRBV28
clone size: few
D gene: .
CDR3 protein: CASSRFKVPQNTEAFF
CDR3 DNA: TGTGCCAGCAGCCGGTTTAAAGTCCCCCAGAACACTGAAGCTTTCTTT

J gene: TRBJ1-4
V gene: TRBV7-2
clone size: .
D gene: .
CDR3 protein: CASSLAGRGREKLFF
CDR3 DNA: TGTGCCAGCAGCTTAGCCGGCAGGGGAAGGGAAAAACTGTTTTTT

J gene: TRBJ1-1
V gene: TRBV5-6
clone size: once
D gene: .
CDR3 protein: CASSLSSVEAFF
CDR3 DNA: TGTGCCAGCAGCTTGTCCAGTGTGGAAGCTTTCTTT

J gene: TRBJ2-2
V gene: TRBV19
clone size: .
D gene: TRBD1
CDR3 protein: CASTFGQGAAGELFF
CDR3 DNA: TGTGCCAGTACCTTCGGACAGGGGGCAGCCGGGGAGCTGTTTTTT

J gene: TRBJ2-7
V gene: TRBV18
clone size: .
D gene: TRBD1
CDR3 protein: CASSRDSLREQYF
CDR3 DNA: TGTGCCAGCTCACGGGACAGCCTTCGGGAGCAGTACTTC

J gene: TRBJ1-3
V gene: TRBV5-4
clone size: .
D gene: .
CDR3 protein: CASSLGGMNTIYF
CDR3 DNA: TGTGCCAGCAGCTTGGGCGGAATGAACACCATATATTTT

J gene: TRBJ2-2
V gene: TRBV27
clone size: .
D gene: .
CDR3 protein: CASGDDTGELFF
CDR3 DNA: TGTGCCAGTGGAGACGACACCGGGGAGCTGTTTTTT

J gene: TRBJ2-6
V gene: TRBV7-9
clone size: .
D gene: .
CDR3 protein: CASGDSSGANVLTF
CDR3 DNA: TGTGCCAGCGGTGACAGCTCTGGGGCCAACGTCCTGACTTTC

J gene: TRBJ1-1
V gene: TRBV15
clone size: .
D gene: .
CDR3 protein: CATSREPRGRGNTEAFF
CDR3 DNA: TGTGCCACCAGCAGAGAGCCTAGGGGCAGGGGTAACACTGAAGCTTTCTTT

J gene: TRBJ2-1
V gene: TRBV28
clone size: few
D gene: .
CDR3 protein: CASSLYIPSWGHLNEQFF
CDR3 DNA: TGTGCCAGCAGTTTATATATCCCTTCGTGGGGACACCTCAATGAGCAGTTCTTC

J gene: TRBJ1-1
V gene: TRBV29-1
clone size: .
D gene: .
CDR3 protein: CSVRGGVEAFF
CDR3 DNA: TGCAGCGTACGGGGCGGGGTCGAAGCTTTCTTT

J gene: TRBJ1-1
V gene: TRBV9
clone size: few
D gene: TRBD1
CDR3 protein: CASSATGGDNTEAFF
CDR3 DNA: TGTGCCAGCAGCGCGACAGGGGGCGATAACACTGAAGCTTTCTTT

J gene: TRBJ1-4
V gene: TRBV7-2
clone size: .
D gene: .
CDR3 protein: CASSRDLTNEKLFF
CDR3 DNA: TGTGCCAGCAGCCGCGATTTGACTAATGAAAAACTGTTTTTT

J gene: TRBJ1-4
V gene: TRBV9
clone size: .
D gene: TRBD1
CDR3 protein: CASTPTGTDEKLFF
CDR3 DNA: TGTGCCAGCACCCCGACAGGGACGGATGAAAAACTGTTTTTT

J gene: TRBJ1-1
V gene: TRBV5-6
clone size: few
D gene: .
CDR3 protein: CASSLVRGGGTEAFF
CDR3 DNA: TGTGCCAGCAGCTTGGTTAGGGGTGGTGGCACTGAAGCTTTCTTT

J gene: TRBJ1-2
V gene: TRBV5-6
clone size: .
D gene: TRBD1
CDR3 protein: CASSPGQGDLYGYTF
CDR3 DNA: TGTGCCAGCAGCCCAGGACAGGGGGACCTATATGGCTACACCTTC

J gene: TRBJ2-1
V gene: TRBV5-1
clone size: .
D gene: TRBD2
CDR3 protein: CASSLRGTSGNSPAREYNEQFF
CDR3 DNA: TGCGCCAGCAGCTTACGCGGGACTAGCGGAAATTCCCCAGCAAGGGAATACAATGAGCAGTTCTTC

J gene: TRBJ1-5
V gene: TRBV28
clone size: .
D gene: .
CDR3 protein: CASLEEVLDNQPQHF
CDR3 DNA: TGTGCCAGCCTCGAGGAGGTCTTGGACAATCAGCCCCAGCATTTT

J gene: TRBJ2-7
V gene: TRBV4-3
clone size: .
D gene: .
CDR3 protein: CASSQVTRSYEQYF
CDR3 DNA: TGCGCCAGCAGCCAAGTTACACGCTCCTACGAGCAGTACTTC

J gene: TRBJ2-7
V gene: TRBV19
clone size: .
D gene: .
CDR3 protein: CASSLAAYEQYF
CDR3 DNA: TGTGCCAGTAGCCTAGCCGCTTACGAGCAGTACTTC

J gene: TRBJ1-1
V gene: TRBV19
clone size: few
D gene: TRBD1
CDR3 protein: CASSIQQGADAFF
CDR3 DNA: TGTGCCAGTAGTATCCAACAGGGGGCAGATGCTTTCTTT

J gene: TRBJ1-2
V gene: TRBV7-2
clone size: .
D gene: .
CDR3 protein: CASSLGTDPNYGYTF
CDR3 DNA: TGTGCCAGCAGCTTAGGGACTGATCCCAACTATGGCTACACCTTC

J gene: TRBJ2-2
V gene: TRBV6-5
clone size: few
D gene: .
CDR3 protein: CASMRNTGELFF
CDR3 DNA: TGTGCCAGCATGCGTAACACCGGGGAGCTGTTTTTT

J gene: TRBJ1-5
V gene: TRBV27
clone size: .
D gene: .
CDR3 protein: CASSRAHEGPQHF
CDR3 DNA: TGTGCCAGCAGCCGGGCGCATGAGGGGCCCCAGCATTTT

J gene: TRBJ1-5
V gene: TRBV2
clone size: .
D gene: .
CDR3 protein: CASNGQPMGGNQPQHF
CDR3 DNA: TGTGCCAGCAACGGACAACCCATGGGTGGCAATCAGCCCCAGCATTTT

J gene: TRBJ2-1
V gene: TRBV5-1
clone size: .
D gene: TRBD1
CDR3 protein: CASSPESRGFNEQFF
CDR3 DNA: TGCGCCAGCAGTCCCGAGAGCAGGGGGTTCAATGAGCAGTTCTTC

J gene: TRBJ2-1
V gene: TRBV6-5
clone size: .
D gene: .
CDR3 protein: CASSYLGGAPYNEQFF
CDR3 DNA: TGTGCCAGCAGTTACTTGGGGGGGGCCCCCTACAATGAGCAGTTCTTC

J gene: TRBJ2-7
V gene: TRBV5-1
clone size: .
D gene: .
CDR3 protein: CASSLGTQSYEQYF
CDR3 DNA: TGCGCCAGCAGCTTAGGGACTCAATCCTACGAGCAGTACTTC

J gene: TRBJ2-7
V gene: TRBV7-9
clone size: .
D gene: TRBD1
CDR3 protein: CASESEGASFYEQYF
CDR3 DNA: TGTGCCAGCGAATCAGAGGGGGCATCATTTTACGAGCAGTACTTC

J gene: TRBJ2-2
V gene: TRBV29-1
clone size: .
D gene: .
CDR3 protein: CSGGGGGELFF
CDR3 DNA: TGCAGCGGAGGGGGGGGCGGGGAGCTGTTTTTT

J gene: TRBJ1-2
V gene: TRBV6-1
clone size: .
D gene: TRBD1
CDR3 protein: CASSVGTGINYGYTF
CDR3 DNA: TGTGCCAGCAGTGTCGGGACAGGGATTAACTATGGCTACACCTTC

J gene: TRBJ1-3
V gene: TRBV29-1
clone size: .
D gene: .
CDR3 protein: CSVVADTIYF
CDR3 DNA: TGCAGCGTTGTCGCGGACACCATATATTTT

J gene: TRBJ1-2
V gene: TRBV28
clone size: .
D gene: .
CDR3 protein: CASSLSQTLYGYTF
CDR3 DNA: TGTGCCAGCAGTTTATCACAGACACTCTATGGCTACACCTTC

J gene: TRBJ2-7
V gene: TRBV27
clone size: .
D gene: .
CDR3 protein: CASSPDSNYEQYF
CDR3 DNA: TGTGCCAGCAGCCCGGACTCGAACTACGAGCAGTACTTC

J gene: TRBJ1-1
V gene: TRBV10-3
clone size: .
D gene: TRBD1
CDR3 protein: CAISSTGRTEAFF
CDR3 DNA: TGTGCCATCAGTTCGACAGGGAGGACTGAAGCTTTCTTT